This T cell receptor beta chain was identified in a study of CD8 T cells in ankylosing spondylitis. General study findings and limits: Prior literature has documented some motif variants in synovial fluid and blood from reactive arthritis. The authors found the disease-linked clones to be CD8+ and relatively rare in peripheral blood. Seven or eight highly homologous variants formed a TCR beta motif that appeared characteristic of ankylosing spondylitis blood.

As the method for making TCR beta libraries, quantitative 5'-RACE with molecular barcodes was used. TCRdb recomputed calls from the 5' RACE reads with MiXCR, one row per CDR3 protein. The sample lists roughly 450,000 distinct CDR3 sequences; roughly a quarter were seen once. On this clonotype: Antigen specificity is unknown.

CDR1 KGHSH and CDR2 LQKENI come from the germline V gene. V lost 0 bases and J 3 bases, leaving 14 bases between the germline ends. The CDR3 has 16 residues. The sample was blood, either unsorted or a sorted T cell fraction (not recorded which). The receptor's source is a male donor with ankylosing spondylitis. This chain uses TRBV18 with TRBJ1-1; D ambiguous. The CDR3 loop reads CASSPPGSGRYTEAFF. CDR3 DNA: TGTGCCAGCTCACCACCGGGGTCCGGGAGGTACACTGAAGCTTTCTTT.